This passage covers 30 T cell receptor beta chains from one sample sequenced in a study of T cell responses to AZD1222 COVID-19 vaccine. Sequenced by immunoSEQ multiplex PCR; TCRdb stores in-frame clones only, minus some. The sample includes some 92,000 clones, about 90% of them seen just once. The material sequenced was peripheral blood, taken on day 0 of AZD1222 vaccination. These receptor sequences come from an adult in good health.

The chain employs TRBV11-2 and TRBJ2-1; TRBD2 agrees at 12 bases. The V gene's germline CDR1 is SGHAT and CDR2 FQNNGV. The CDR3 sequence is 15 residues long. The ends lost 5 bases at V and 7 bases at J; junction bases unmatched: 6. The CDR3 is CASSVTSGSGNEQFF. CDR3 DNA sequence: TGTGCCAGCAGCGTGACTAGCGGGAGCGGGAATGAGCAGTTCTTC.

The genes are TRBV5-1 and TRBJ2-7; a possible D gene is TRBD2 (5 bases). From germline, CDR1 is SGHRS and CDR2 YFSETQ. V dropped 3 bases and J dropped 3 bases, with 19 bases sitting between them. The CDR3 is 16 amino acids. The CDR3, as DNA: TGCGCCAGCAGCTCACGACTATCTTCACGGGTCTACGAGCAGTACTTC. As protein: CASSSRLSSRVYEQYF.

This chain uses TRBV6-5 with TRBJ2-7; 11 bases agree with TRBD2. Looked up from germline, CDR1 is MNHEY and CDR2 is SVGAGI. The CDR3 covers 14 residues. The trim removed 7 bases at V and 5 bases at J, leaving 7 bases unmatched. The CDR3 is CASKPSGGRDEQYF. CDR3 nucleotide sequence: TGTGCCAGCAAACCTAGCGGGGGGCGGGACGAGCAGTACTTC.

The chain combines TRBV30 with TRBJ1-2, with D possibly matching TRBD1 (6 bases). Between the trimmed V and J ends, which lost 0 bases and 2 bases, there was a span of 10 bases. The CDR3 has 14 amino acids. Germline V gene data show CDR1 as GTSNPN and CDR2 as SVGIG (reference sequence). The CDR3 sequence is CAWSVGGTNYGYTF. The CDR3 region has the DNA TGTGCCTGGAGTGTAGGGGGGACCAACTATGGCTACACCTTC.

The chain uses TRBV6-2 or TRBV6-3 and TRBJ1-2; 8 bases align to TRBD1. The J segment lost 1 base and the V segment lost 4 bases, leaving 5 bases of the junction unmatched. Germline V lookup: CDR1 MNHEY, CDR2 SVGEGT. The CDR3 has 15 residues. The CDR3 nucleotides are TGTGCCAGCAGTTTCCGACAGGGGCATAACTATGGCTACACCTTC. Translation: CASSFRQGHNYGYTF.

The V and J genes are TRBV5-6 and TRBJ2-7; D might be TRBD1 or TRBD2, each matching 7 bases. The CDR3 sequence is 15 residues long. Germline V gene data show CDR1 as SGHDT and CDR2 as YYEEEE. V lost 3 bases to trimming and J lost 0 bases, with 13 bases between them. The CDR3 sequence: CASSSTGRDSYEQYF. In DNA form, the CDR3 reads TGTGCCAGCAGCTCGACAGGGAGGGACTCCTACGAGCAGTACTTC. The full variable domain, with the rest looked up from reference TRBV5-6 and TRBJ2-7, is DAGVTQSPTHLIKTRGQQVTLRCSPKSGHDTVSWYQQALGQGPQFIFQYYEEEERQRGNFPDRFSGHQFPNYSSELNVNALLLGDSALYLCASSSTGRDSYEQYFGPGTRLTVT.

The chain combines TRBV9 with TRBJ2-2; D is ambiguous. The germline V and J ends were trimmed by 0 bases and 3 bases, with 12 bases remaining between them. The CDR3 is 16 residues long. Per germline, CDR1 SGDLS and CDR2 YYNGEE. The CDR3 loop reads CASSVATPRDTGELFF. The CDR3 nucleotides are TGTGCCAGCAGCGTAGCCACCCCGAGAGACACCGGGGAGCTGTTTTTT.

The CDR3 spells CASRAGFSTGNTIYF. The CDR3 DNA follows: TGCGCCAGCAGGGCAGGGTTTAGCACTGGAAACACCATATATTTT. The V call is TRBV5-1, the J call TRBJ1-3; TRBD1 is a possible D gene (5 bases). In germline, CDR1 is SGHRS, CDR2 YFSETQ. V lost 5 bases to trimming and J lost 2 bases, with 14 bases between them. The CDR3 has 15 amino acids.

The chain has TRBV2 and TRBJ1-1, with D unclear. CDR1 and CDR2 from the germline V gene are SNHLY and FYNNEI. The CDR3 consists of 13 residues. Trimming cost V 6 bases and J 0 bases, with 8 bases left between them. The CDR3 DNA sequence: TGTGCCAGCAGCCTTGACATGAACACTGAAGCTTTCTTT. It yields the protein CASSLDMNTEAFF.

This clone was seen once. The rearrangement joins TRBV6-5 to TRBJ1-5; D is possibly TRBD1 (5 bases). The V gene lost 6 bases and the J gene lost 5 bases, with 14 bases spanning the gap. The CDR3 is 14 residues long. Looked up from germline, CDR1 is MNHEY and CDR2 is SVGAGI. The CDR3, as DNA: TGTGCCAGCAGCGGACAAGAGGGTTATCAGCCCCAGCATTTT. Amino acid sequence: CASSGQEGYQPQHF.

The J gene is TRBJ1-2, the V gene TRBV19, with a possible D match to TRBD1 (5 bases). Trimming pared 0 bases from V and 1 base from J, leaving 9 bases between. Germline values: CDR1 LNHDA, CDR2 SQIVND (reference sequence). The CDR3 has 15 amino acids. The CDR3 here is CASSIDRQINYGYTF. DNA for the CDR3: TGTGCCAGTAGTATAGATCGACAGATTAACTATGGCTACACCTTC. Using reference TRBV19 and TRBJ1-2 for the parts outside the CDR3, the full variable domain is DGGITQSPKYLFRKEGQNVTLSCEQNLNHDAMYWYRQDPGQGLRLIYYSQIVNDFQKGDIAEGYSVSREKKESFPLTVTSAQKNPTAFYLCASSIDRQINYGYTFGSGTRLTVV.

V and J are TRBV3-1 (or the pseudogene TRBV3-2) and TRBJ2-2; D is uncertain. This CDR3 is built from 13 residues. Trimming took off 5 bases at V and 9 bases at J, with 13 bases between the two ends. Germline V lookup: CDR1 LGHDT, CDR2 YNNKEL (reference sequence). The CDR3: CASSFSVSWELFF. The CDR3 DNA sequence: TGTGCCAGCAGCTTCAGTGTAAGTTGGGAGCTGTTTTTT.

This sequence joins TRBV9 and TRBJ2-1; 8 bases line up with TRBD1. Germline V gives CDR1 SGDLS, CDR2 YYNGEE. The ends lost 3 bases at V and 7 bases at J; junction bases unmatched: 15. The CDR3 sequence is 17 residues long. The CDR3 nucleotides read TGTGCCAGCAGCGGGCGACAGGGGAAGGGGGTTAGTAATGAGCAGTTCTTC. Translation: CASSGRQGKGVSNEQFF.

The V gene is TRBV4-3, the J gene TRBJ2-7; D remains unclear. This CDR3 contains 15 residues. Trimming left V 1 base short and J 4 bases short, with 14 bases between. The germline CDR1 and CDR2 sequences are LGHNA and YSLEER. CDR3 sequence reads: CASSQVYPLGYEQYF. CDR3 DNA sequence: TGCGCCAGCAGCCAAGTTTACCCCCTGGGGTACGAGCAGTACTTC.

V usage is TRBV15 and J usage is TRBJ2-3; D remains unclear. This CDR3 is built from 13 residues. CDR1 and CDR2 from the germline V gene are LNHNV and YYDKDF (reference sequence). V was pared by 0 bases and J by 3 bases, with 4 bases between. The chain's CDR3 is CATSRDRTDTQYF. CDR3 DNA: TGTGCCACCAGCAGAGATCGTACAGATACGCAGTATTTT.

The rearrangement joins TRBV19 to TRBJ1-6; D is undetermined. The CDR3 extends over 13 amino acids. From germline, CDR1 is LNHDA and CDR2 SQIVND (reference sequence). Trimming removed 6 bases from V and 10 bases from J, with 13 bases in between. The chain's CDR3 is CASSPYGGSPLHF. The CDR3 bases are TGTGCCAGTAGCCCCTACGGAGGATCACCCCTCCACTTT.

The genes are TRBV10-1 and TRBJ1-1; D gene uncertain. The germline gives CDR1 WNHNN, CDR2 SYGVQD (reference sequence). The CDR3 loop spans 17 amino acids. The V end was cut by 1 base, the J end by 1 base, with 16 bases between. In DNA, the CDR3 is TGCGCCAGCAGTGAGTATGGCCGCGGTCTTAAGAACACTGAAGCTTTCTTT. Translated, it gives CASSEYGRGLKNTEAFF.

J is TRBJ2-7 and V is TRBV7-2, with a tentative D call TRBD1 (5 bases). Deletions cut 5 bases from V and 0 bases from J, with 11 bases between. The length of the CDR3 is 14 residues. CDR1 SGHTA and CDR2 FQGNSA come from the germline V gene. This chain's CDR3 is CASSMVQDSYEQYF. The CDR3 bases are TGTGCCAGCAGCATGGTACAGGACTCCTACGAGCAGTACTTC.

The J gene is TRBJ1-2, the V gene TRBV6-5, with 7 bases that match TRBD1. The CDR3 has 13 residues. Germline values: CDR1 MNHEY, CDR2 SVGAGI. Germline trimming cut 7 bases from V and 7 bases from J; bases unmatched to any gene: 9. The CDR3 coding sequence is TGTGCCAGCATCATGACAGGGTACATTGGCTACACCTTC. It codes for CASIMTGYIGYTF.

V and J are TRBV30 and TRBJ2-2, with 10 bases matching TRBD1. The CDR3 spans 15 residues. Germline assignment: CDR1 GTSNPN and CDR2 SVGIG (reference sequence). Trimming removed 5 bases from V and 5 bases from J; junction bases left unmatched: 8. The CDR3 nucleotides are TGTGCCTGGGTACCGGGACAGGGGTTGACCGGGGAGCTGTTTTTT. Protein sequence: CAWVPGQGLTGELFF.

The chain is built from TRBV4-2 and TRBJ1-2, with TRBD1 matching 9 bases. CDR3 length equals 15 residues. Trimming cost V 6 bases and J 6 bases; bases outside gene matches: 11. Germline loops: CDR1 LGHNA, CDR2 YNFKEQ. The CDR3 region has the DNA TGTGCCAGCAGTCTCCCGGGACAGGGAATTGATGGCTACACCTTC. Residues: CASSLPGQGIDGYTF.

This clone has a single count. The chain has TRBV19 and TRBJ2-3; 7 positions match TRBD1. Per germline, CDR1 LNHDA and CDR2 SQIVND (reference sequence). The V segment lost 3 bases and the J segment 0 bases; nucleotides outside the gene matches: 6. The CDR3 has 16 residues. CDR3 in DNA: TGTGCCAGTAGTATTGGGACAGCCTCTAGCACAGATACGCAGTATTTT. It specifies CASSIGTASSTDTQYF.

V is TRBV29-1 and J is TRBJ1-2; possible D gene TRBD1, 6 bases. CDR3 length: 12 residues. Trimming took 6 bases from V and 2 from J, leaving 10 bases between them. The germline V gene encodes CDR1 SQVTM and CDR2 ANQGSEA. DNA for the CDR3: TGCAGCGTCGTACAGGGAAACTATGGCTACACCTTC. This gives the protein CSVVQGNYGYTF.

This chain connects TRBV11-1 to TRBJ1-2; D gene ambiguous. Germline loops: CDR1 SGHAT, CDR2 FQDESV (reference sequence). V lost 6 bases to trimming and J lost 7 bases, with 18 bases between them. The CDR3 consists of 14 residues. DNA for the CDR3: TGTGCCAGCAGTCAAACCTTTCGGGGAGCTGGCTACACCTTC. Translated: CASSQTFRGAGYTF.

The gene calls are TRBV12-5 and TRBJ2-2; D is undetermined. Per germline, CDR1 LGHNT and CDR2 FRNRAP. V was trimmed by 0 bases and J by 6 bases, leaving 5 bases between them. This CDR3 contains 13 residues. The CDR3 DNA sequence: TGTGCTAGTGGTTTGGTACTCCCCGGGGAGCTGTTTTTT. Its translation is CASGLVLPGELFF.

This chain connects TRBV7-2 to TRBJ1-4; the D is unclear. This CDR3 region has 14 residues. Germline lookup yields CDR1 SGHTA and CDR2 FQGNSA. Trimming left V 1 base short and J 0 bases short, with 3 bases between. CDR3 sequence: CASSLGATNEKLFF. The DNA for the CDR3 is TGTGCCAGCAGCTTAGGAGCAACTAATGAAAAACTGTTTTTT.

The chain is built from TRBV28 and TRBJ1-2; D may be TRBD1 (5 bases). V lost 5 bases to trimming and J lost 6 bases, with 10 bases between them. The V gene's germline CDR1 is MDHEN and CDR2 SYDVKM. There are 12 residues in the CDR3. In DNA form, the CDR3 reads TGTGCCAGCAGTCTCCGGGGGAATGGCTACACCTTC. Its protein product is CASSLRGNGYTF.

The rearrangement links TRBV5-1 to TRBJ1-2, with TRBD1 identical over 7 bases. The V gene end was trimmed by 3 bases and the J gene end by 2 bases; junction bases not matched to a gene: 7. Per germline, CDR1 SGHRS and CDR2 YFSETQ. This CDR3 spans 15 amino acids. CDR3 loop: CASSWGQTANYGYTF. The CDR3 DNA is TGCGCCAGCAGCTGGGGACAGACGGCAAACTATGGCTACACCTTC. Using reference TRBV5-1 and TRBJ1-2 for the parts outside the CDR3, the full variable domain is KAGVTQTPRYLIKTRGQQVTLSCSPISGHRSVSWYQQTPGQGLQFLFEYFSETQRNKGNFPGRFSGRQFSNSRSEMNVSTLELGDSALYLCASSWGQTANYGYTFGSGTRLTVV.

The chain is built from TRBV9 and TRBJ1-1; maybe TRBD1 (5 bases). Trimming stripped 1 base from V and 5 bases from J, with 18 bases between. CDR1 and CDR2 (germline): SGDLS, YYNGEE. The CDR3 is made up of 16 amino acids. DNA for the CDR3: TGTGCCAGCAGCGTATTGGGACTCCAGGGTGGAACTGAAGCTTTCTTT. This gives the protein CASSVLGLQGGTEAFF.

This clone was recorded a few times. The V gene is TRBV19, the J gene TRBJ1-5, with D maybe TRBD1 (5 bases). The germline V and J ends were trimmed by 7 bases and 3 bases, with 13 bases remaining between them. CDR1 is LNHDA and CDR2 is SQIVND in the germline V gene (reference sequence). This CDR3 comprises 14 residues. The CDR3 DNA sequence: TGTGCCAGTAATACGCCGGGGCTCAATCAGCCCCAGCATTTT. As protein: CASNTPGLNQPQHF.